This is a list of T cell receptor beta chains from one sample in a study of OX40 agonist ivuxolimab in advanced cancers. Sequencing used immunoSEQ multiplex PCR; TCRdb keeps in-frame clones, though not all of them. The sample yields 57,000 or so clones, more than 80% seen once. Source: CD4+ or CD8+ T cells sorted from blood, taken in a trial of the OX40 agonist ivuxolimab. The source is an adult with an advanced solid tumor such as melanoma, head and neck, liver or kidney cancer. CDR3s include the opening cysteine and the closing phenylalanine or tryptophan. The D gene is left open where the match is weak. Rows give clone size only sometimes, using once, few, many, or a class for an expanded clone.

CDR3	DNA	V	J	D	size
CSVRGAVRSADTQYF	TGCAGCGTACGGGGGGCCGTAAGATCCGCAGATACGCAGTATTTT	TRBV29-1	TRBJ2-3	-	-
CASSWADSNQPQHF	TGTGCCAGCTCATGGGCAGATAGCAATCAGCCCCAGCATTTT	TRBV18	TRBJ1-5	-	-
CASSLLAATNEKLFF	TGTGCCAGCAGCTTACTGGCGGCAACTAATGAAAAACTGTTTTTT	TRBV7-2	TRBJ1-4	-	-
CASNWGTGTHTQYF	TGTGCCAGCAATTGGGGAACAGGGACCCATACGCAGTATTTT	TRBV7-8	TRBJ2-3	-	once
CASSLGAVRGYTF	TGTGCCAGTAGCCTCGGGGCAGTTCGTGGCTACACCTTC	TRBV19	TRBJ1-2	-	-
CASSTGTAKTGELFF	TGTGCCAGCTCAACCGGGACAGCTAAAACCGGGGAGCTGTTTTTT	TRBV18	TRBJ2-2	TRBD1	-
CAIGTSGYNEQFF	TGTGCCATTGGGACTAGCGGATACAATGAGCAGTTCTTC	TRBV10-3	TRBJ2-1	TRBD2	-
CASSRDRGSETQYF	TGTGCCAGCAGCCGGGACAGGGGTTCGGAGACCCAGTACTTC	TRBV2	TRBJ2-5	TRBD1	-
CASNPAGVGYNEQFF	TGTGCCAGCAACCCAGCGGGAGTCGGTTACAATGAGCAGTTCTTC	TRBV27	TRBJ2-1	TRBD2	once
CASSLTMKETQYF	TGTGCCAGCAGCTTAACGATGAAAGAGACCCAGTACTTC	TRBV7-9	TRBJ2-5	-	-
CASSDSGRPQQYF	TGTGCCAGCAGTGATAGCGGGAGGCCCCAGCAGTACTTC	TRBV2	TRBJ2-7	TRBD2	-
CASSPQSGQKGFF	TGTGCCAGCAGTCCCCAGTCGGGACAAAAGGGGTTCTTC	TRBV28	TRBJ2-1	-	once
CASTSGGETQYF	TGTGCCTCCACTAGCGGGGGTGAGACCCAGTACTTC	TRBV30	TRBJ2-5	TRBD2	-
CASSIIGGPYSNQPQHF	TGTGCCAGTAGTATTATCGGTGGGCCGTATAGCAATCAGCCCCAGCATTTT	TRBV19	TRBJ1-5	-	-
CASSLLTDTQYF	TGTGCCAGCAGTTTATTAACAGATACGCAGTATTTT	TRBV28	TRBJ2-3	-	-
CASSSYSGGRANNEQFF	TGTGCCAGCAGCTCCTACTCGGGCGGGAGGGCCAACAATGAGCAGTTCTTC	TRBV11-3	TRBJ2-1	TRBD2	-
CASSEGTAVYGYTF	TGTGCCAGCAGCGAGGGGACAGCAGTCTATGGCTACACCTTC	TRBV9	TRBJ1-2	TRBD1	-
CASSYKGQGPYEQYF	TGTGCCAGCAGTTACAAGGGACAGGGACCCTACGAGCAGTACTTC	TRBV6-6	TRBJ2-7	TRBD1	-
CASSGRNGSSTGELFF	TGTGCCAGCAGTGGGAGAAACGGGAGCTCCACCGGGGAGCTGTTTTTT	TRBV6-1	TRBJ2-2	-	-
CASSPASGSFYEQFF	TGCGCCAGCAGCCCCGCTAGCGGGAGTTTCTATGAGCAGTTCTTC	TRBV5-1	TRBJ2-1	TRBD2	few
CASLEQTVINYGYTF	TGTGCCAGCCTAGAACAAACAGTTATTAACTATGGCTACACCTTC	TRBV28	TRBJ1-2	-	-
CASSGSGGKTYEQYF	TGTGCCAGCAGCGGATCCGGGGGTAAGACCTACGAGCAGTACTTC	TRBV5-4	TRBJ2-7	-	-
CASSYIPGQGYGYTF	TGTGCCAGCAGTTACATCCCGGGACAGGGATATGGCTACACCTTC	TRBV6-5	TRBJ1-2	TRBD1	-
CARSSTFRDGRVHTQYF	TGTGCCAGAAGCTCAACTTTCCGGGACGGCCGGGTCCATACGCAGTATTTT	TRBV5-3	TRBJ2-3	-	-
CASSQQAATTDTQYF	TGCGCCAGCAGCCAACAAGCGGCCACCACAGATACGCAGTATTTT	TRBV4-3	TRBJ2-3	-	-
CASSQEWGGAKQFF	TGCGCCAGCAGCCAAGAGTGGGGCGGGGCAAAGCAGTTCTTC	TRBV4-3	TRBJ2-1	-	-
CASKADSTRTDTQYF	TGTGCCAGCAAAGCGGACAGTACTCGCACAGATACGCAGTATTTT	TRBV28	TRBJ2-3	-	-
CASSEYSILTGYTF	TGTGCCAGCAGTGAATATTCGATCCTAACTGGCTACACCTTC	TRBV25-1	TRBJ1-2	-	-
CASSLLAASSYEQYF	TGTGCCAGCAGCCTACTAGCGGCGAGCTCCTACGAGCAGTACTTC	TRBV7-2	TRBJ2-7	TRBD2	few
CASSLIRDGYTF	TGTGCCAGCAGCTTAATCAGGGATGGCTACACCTTC	TRBV7-2	TRBJ1-2	-	-
CAWKLAGGSGTQYF	TGTGCCTGGAAGCTAGCGGGAGGGTCGGGGACCCAGTACTTC	TRBV30	TRBJ2-5	TRBD2	-
CASSEEEAGLQFF	TGTGCCAGCAGTGAGGAAGAAGCGGGTCTACAGTTCTTC	TRBV2	TRBJ2-1	-	-
CASSFLTSGVYEQYF	TGTGCCAGCAGCTTTTTGACTAGCGGAGTCTACGAGCAGTACTTC	TRBV11-2	TRBJ2-7	TRBD2	-
CASAQGTDTQYF	TGCGCCAGCGCCCAGGGAACAGATACGCAGTATTTT	TRBV4-1	TRBJ2-3	-	few
CASSGSSYEQYF	TGTGCCAGCAGCGGGAGCTCCTACGAGCAGTACTTC	TRBV4-2	TRBJ2-7	-	-
CASSGTGGRYEQYF	TGTGCCAGCAGCGGGACAGGGGGCAGGTACGAGCAGTACTTC	TRBV9	TRBJ2-7	TRBD1	-
CASSELGRRGNTIYF	TGTGCCAGCAGTGAATTGGGACGGCGCGGAAACACCATATATTTT	TRBV6-1	TRBJ1-3	-	once
CASSLFLGRSYEQYF	TGTGCCAGCAGCTTATTTCTCGGTCGCTCCTACGAGCAGTACTTC	TRBV7-2	TRBJ2-7	-	-
CASRHRDRGYYEQYF	TGTGCCAGCAGGCACCGGGACAGGGGTTACTACGAGCAGTACTTC	TRBV7-2	TRBJ2-7	TRBD1	-